Listed below are T cell receptor beta chains from one sample, sequenced in a study of PD-L1 blockade in urothelial cancer. Profiling relied on immunoSEQ multiplex PCR, and the TCRdb table lists in-frame clones only, not all of them. The data hold fewer than 50,000 clones, with 60% to 85% observed a single time. Sequencing used PBMCs, obtained around atezolizumab (anti-PD-L1) treatment. These receptors all come from a man in his 70s with urothelial cancer. The CDR3 runs from the conserved cysteine through the conserved F or W.

V: TRBV19; J: TRBJ1-5; CDR3: CASRDRGNQPQHF
V: TRBV18; J: TRBJ1-1; CDR3: CASSLLWTGGNTEAFF
V: TRBV7-2; J: TRBJ2-1; CDR3: CASRSGTYNEQFF
V: TRBV5-1; J: TRBJ1-2; CDR3: CASSLTGNTGYTF
V: TRBV5-1; J: TRBJ1-5; CDR3: CASSLAGRDSNQPQHF
V: TRBV7-9; J: TRBJ1-1; CDR3: CASSNQRGWDTEAFF
V: TRBV2; J: TRBJ2-2; CDR3: CASSEKGLAVTGELFF
V: TRBV2; J: TRBJ2-1; CDR3: CASTGDNSYNEQFF
V: TRBV2; J: TRBJ2-7; CDR3: CASSETGWFYEQYF
V: TRBV5-1; J: TRBJ2-2; CDR3: CASNTRGGSFGGELFF
V: TRBV7-3; J: TRBJ2-5; CDR3: CASSEGEQRETQYF
V: TRBV18; J: TRBJ2-7; CDR3: CASSVWREGPPEQYF
V: TRBV2; J: TRBJ1-2; CDR3: CASNQVLYGYTF
V: TRBV5-1; J: TRBJ2-3; CDR3: CASKLAGDTQYF
V: TRBV6-5; J: TRBJ2-3; CDR3: CASSSIAGGPDTQYF
V: TRBV5-1; J: TRBJ1-1; CDR3: CASSSTGTASGEAFF
V: TRBV18; J: TRBJ2-1; CDR3: CASSPRDRDDNEQFF
V: TRBV27; J: TRBJ1-5; CDR3: CASSPRVGVQNQPQHF
V: TRBV7-2; J: TRBJ1-2; CDR3: CASSQQGVNYGYTF
V: TRBV2; J: TRBJ2-3; CDR3: CASSDSLWADTQYF
V: TRBV6-1; J: TRBJ2-2; CDR3: CASSVLGPGTGELFF
V: TRBV6-1; J: TRBJ2-3; CDR3: CASSEAGEGNTQYF
V: TRBV10-3; J: TRBJ1-5; CDR3: CAIATAIDQPQHF
V: TRBV6-6; J: TRBJ1-1; CDR3: CASSPDRAPMNTEAFF
V: TRBV6-6; J: TRBJ2-1; CDR3: CASSGHSGRADNEQFF
V: TRBV5-1; J: TRBJ1-3; CDR3: CASSSAGVSGNTIYF
V: TRBV21-1; J: TRBJ1-2; CDR3: CASIISTGGAGYTF
V: TRBV13; J: TRBJ2-2; CDR3: CASSSRVAKVFGELFF